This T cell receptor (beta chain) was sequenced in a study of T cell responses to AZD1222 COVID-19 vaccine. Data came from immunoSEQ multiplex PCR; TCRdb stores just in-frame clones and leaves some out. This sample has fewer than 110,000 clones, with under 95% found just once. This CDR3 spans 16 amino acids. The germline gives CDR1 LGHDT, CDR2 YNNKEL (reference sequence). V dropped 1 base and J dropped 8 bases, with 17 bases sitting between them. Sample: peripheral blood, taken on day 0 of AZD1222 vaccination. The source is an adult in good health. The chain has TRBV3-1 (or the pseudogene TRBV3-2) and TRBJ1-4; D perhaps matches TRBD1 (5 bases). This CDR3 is CASSQAIRQMGEKLFF. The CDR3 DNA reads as TGTGCCAGCAGCCAAGCCATTCGACAGATGGGGGAAAAACTGTTTTTT.